The 4 T cell receptor beta chains reported below all come from one sample, sequenced in a study of OX40 agonist ivuxolimab in advanced cancers. TCRdb's table, derived via immunoSEQ multiplex PCR, lists solely in-frame clones and lacks some. The sample has almost 90,000 clones, roughly 91% seen once. The specimen was CD4+ or CD8+ T cells sorted from blood, collected in a trial of the OX40 agonist ivuxolimab. The origin of the receptors is an adult with an advanced solid tumor such as melanoma, head and neck, liver or kidney cancer.

V is TRBV4-1 and J is TRBJ2-3, with no clear D. CDR3 size: 15 residues. The V and J ends lost 2 bases and 3 bases respectively, with 12 bases between them. The germline CDR1 and CDR2 sequences are MGHRA and YSYEKL. For the CDR3, the DNA is TGCGCCAGCAGCCAAAGTTGGAGTGGGACAGATACGCAGTATTTT. Translated, it gives CASSQSWSGTDTQYF.

The sample holds one count of this clone. The V gene is TRBV6-5, the J gene TRBJ1-5; D uncertain. V lost 6 bases to trimming and J lost 5 bases, with 11 bases between them. The CDR3 totals 13 residues. Germline V gene lookup returns CDR1 MNHEY and CDR2 SVGAGI. The CDR3 loop reads CASRSVRDQPQHF. CDR3 DNA sequence: TGTGCCAGCAGAAGCGTTCGGGATCAGCCCCAGCATTTT.

The J gene is TRBJ2-7, the V gene TRBV9; 14 positions agree with TRBD2. The CDR3 covers 17 residues. Germline V gives CDR1 SGDLS, CDR2 YYNGEE. Losses at the gene ends were 7 bases for V and 3 bases for J; bases not matched to a gene: 12. CDR3 amino acids: CASGRGLAGGTSYEQYF. The CDR3 region has the DNA TGTGCCAGCGGACGCGGACTAGCGGGAGGTACCAGCTACGAGCAGTACTTC. The full variable domain, with the rest looked up from reference TRBV9 and TRBJ2-7, is DSGVTQTPKHLITATGQRVTLRCSPRSGDLSVYWYQQSLDQGLQFLIQYYNGEERAKGNILERFSAQQFPDLHSELNLSSLELGDSALYFCASGRGLAGGTSYEQYFGPGTRLTVT.

This chain uses TRBV2 with TRBJ1-5; a possible D gene is TRBD1 (5 bases). The germline CDR1 and CDR2 sequences are SNHLY and FYNNEI. The CDR3 covers 14 residues. Trimming shortened V by 3 bases and J by 9 bases, and 15 bases separated the two germline ends. The CDR3 DNA reads TGTGCCAGCAGTGATTGGGAGGGGAACAGGCCCCAGCATTTT. Translation gives CASSDWEGNRPQHF.